Sequencing of this T cell receptor (beta chain) was carried out in a study of vaccination and CD4 T cells after COVID-19. Across the study: Participants were vaccinated with two doses, given as either BNT162b2 or mRNA-1273 vaccine. Cellular stimulation was performed using overlapping spike peptides derived from SARS-CoV-2, HCoV-NL63, HCoV-OC43 and HCoV-229E.

CDR3 length equals 15 residues. The germline V gene encodes CDR1 KGHDR and CDR2 SFDVKD. Trimming removed 4 bases at V and 0 bases at J, with 6 bases between. At the Johns Hopkins FTIC core, DNA taken from cultured CD4+ T cells was sequenced by way of the Oncomine TCR Beta short-read assay. TCRdb recomputed calls from the PCR reads with MiXCR, one row per CDR3 protein. The sample records about 26,000 distinct CDR3 sequences, roughly two fifths being singletons. Time point indicated: late sampling 161 to 241 days after vaccination in a few convalescent patients. Treatment: 10-day PBMC culture with coronavirus spike peptide pools or control peptides (ViraFEST assay). Relative to its sample, this clonotype is medium-sized. Antigen unknown.

The chain joins TRBV24-1 to TRBJ2-6, with D uncertain. The sample consisted of CD4+ T cells from blood, cultured in vitro, taken about 7 months after SARS-CoV-2 vaccination. The sequence was collected from a human donor who had recovered from COVID-19. DNA of the CDR3: TGTGCCACCAGTGACCCCTTCTCTGGGGCCAACGTCCTGACTTTC. Translation gives CATSDPFSGANVLTF.